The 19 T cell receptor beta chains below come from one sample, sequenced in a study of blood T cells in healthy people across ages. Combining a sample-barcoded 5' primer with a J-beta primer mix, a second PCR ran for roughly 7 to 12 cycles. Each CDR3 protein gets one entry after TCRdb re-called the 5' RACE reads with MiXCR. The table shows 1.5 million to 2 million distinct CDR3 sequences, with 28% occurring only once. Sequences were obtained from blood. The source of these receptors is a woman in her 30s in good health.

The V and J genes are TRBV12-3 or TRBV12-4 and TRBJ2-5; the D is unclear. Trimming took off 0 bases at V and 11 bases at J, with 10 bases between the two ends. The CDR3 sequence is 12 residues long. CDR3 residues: CASSLAYNEQYF. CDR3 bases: TGTGCCAGCAGTTTAGCTTACAATGAGCAGTACTTC.

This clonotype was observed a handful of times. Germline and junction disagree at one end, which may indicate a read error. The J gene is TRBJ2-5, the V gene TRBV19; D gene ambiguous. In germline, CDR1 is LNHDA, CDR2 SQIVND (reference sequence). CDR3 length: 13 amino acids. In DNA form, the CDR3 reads TGTGCCAGTAGTATAGGGGTTCAAGATACCCAGTACTTC. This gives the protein CASSIGVQDTQYF.

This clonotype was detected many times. CDR3 residues: CGAGLEETQYF. CDR3 sequence (DNA): TGCGGGGCCGGACTAGAAGAGACCCAGTACTTC. This chain joins TRBV29-1 and TRBJ2-5; 7 bases line up with TRBD2. CDR3 length: 11 amino acids. Germline CDR1 is SQVTM and CDR2 is ANQGSEA.

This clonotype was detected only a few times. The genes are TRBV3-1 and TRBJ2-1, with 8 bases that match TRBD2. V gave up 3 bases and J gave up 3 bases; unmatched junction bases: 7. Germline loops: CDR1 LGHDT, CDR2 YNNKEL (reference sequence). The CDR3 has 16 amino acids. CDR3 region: CASSHQLAVGYNEQFF. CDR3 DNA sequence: TGTGCCAGCAGCCATCAACTAGCGGTGGGCTACAATGAGCAGTTCTTC.

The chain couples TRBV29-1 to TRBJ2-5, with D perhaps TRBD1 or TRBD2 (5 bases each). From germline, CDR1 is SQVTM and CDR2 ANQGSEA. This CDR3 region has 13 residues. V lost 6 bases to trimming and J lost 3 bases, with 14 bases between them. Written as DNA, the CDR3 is TGCAGCGTCGCAGGGACGCCTGAAGAGACCCAGTACTTC. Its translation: CSVAGTPEETQYF.

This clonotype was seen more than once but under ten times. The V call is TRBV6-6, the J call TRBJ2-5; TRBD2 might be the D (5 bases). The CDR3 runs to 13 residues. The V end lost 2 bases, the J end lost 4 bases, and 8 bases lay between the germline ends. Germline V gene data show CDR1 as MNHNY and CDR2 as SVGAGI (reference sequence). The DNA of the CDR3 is TGTGCCAGCAGTTACGGCCGGGGAGAGACCCAGTACTTC. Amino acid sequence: CASSYGRGETQYF.

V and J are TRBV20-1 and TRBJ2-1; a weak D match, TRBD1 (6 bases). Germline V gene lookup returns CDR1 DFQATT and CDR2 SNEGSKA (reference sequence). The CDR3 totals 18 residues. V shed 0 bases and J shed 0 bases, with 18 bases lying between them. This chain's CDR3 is CSARDHVGQIGSYNEQFF. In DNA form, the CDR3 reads TGCAGTGCTAGAGATCATGTGGGACAAATAGGCTCCTACAATGAGCAGTTCTTC.

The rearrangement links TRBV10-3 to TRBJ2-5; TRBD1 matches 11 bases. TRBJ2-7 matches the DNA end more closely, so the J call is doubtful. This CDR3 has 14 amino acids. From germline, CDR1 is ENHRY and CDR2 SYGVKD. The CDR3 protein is CAIIGRTGGNEQYV. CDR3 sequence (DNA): TGTGCCATCATAGGGAGGACAGGGGGCAACGAGCAGTACGTC.

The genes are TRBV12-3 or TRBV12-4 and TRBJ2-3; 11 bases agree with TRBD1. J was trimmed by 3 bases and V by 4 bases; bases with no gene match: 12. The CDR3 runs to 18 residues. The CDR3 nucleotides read TGTGCCAGCAGTTATCCGGGACAGGGGGTCTTTGGGACAGATACGCAGTATTTT. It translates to CASSYPGQGVFGTDTQYF.

CDR3 in amino acids: CASSRAGTEQYF. DNA for the CDR3: TGTGCCAGCAGCCGAGCTGGGACCGAGCAGTACTTC. J is TRBJ2-5 and V is TRBV7-6, with D perhaps matching TRBD1 or TRBD2 (5 bases each). TRBJ2-7 explains the end of the DNA better; the J call may be wrong. CDR1 is SGHVS and CDR2 is FNYEAQ in the germline V gene. The CDR3 runs 12 residues.

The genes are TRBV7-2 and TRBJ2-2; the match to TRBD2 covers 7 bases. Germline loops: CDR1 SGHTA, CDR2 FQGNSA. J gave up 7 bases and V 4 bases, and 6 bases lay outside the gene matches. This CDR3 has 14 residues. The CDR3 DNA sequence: TGTGCCAGCAGCTGGGGGGGAGACGGCGGGGAGCTGTTTTTT. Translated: CASSWGGDGGELFF.

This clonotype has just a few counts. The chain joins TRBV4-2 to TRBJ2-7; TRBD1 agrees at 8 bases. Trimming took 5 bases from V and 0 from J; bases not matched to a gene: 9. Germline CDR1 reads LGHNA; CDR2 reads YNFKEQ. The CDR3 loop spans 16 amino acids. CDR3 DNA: TGTGCCAGCAGCTATTACCGGGACAGGCACTCCTACGAGCAGTACTTC. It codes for CASSYYRDRHSYEQYF.

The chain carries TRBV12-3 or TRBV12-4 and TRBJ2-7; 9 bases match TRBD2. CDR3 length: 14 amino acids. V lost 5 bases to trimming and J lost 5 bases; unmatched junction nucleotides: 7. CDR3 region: CASSPRTSANEQYF. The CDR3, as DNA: TGTGCCAGCAGTCCTCGGACTAGCGCAAACGAGCAGTACTTC.

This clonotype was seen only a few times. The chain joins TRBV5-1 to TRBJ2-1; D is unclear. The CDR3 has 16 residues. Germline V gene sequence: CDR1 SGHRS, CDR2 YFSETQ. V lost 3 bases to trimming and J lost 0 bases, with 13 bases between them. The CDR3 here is CASSSRRTRSYNEQFF. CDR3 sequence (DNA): TGCGCCAGCAGCTCACGACGTACACGCTCCTACAATGAGCAGTTCTTC.

The DNA of the CDR3 is TGTGCCAGCAGCAGGGGGGCTACTTACAATGAGCAGTTCTTC. Its protein is CASSRGATYNEQFF. This rearrangement joins TRBV27 to TRBJ2-1; D possibly corresponds to TRBD1 (7 bases). This CDR3 comprises 14 residues. Trimming removed 6 bases at V and 4 bases at J, with 13 bases between. CDR1 is MNHEY, CDR2 SMNVEV, per germline (reference sequence).

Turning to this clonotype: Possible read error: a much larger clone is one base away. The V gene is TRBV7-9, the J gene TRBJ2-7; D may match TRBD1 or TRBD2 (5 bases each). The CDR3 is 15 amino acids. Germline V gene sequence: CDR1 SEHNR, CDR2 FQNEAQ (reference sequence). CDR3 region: CVSRPRGRSSYEQYF. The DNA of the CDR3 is TGTGTCAGCAGACCACGGGGACGGAGCTCCTACGAGCAGTACTTC.

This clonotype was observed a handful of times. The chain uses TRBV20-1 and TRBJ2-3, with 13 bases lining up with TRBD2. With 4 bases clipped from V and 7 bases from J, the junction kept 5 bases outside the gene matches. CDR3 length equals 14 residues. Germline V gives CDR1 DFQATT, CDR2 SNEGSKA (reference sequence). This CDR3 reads CSAIGTSGEYTQYF. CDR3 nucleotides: TGCAGTGCTATCGGGACTAGCGGGGAATATACGCAGTATTTT.

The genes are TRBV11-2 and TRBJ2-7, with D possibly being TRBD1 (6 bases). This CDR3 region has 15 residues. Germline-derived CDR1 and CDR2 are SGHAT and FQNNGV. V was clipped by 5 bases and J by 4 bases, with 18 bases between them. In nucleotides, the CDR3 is TGTGCCAGCAGCCCCGGACAGTGGAGAACTTACGAGCAGTACTTC. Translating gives CASSPGQWRTYEQYF. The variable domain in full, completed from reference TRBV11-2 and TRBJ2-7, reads EAGVAQSPRYKIIEKRQSVAFWCNPISGHATLYWYQQILGQGPKLLIQFQNNGVVDDSQLPKDRFSAERLKGVDSTLKIQPAKLEDSAVYLCASSPGQWRTYEQYFGPGTRLTVT.

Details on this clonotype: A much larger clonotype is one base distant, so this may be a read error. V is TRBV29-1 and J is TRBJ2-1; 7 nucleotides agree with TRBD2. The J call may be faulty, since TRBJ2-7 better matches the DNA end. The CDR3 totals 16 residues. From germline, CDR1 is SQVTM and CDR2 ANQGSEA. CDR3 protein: CSVAPEDGGYNNEQYF. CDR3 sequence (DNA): TGCAGCGTTGCCCCGGAGGACGGGGGGTATAACAATGAGCAGTACTTC.